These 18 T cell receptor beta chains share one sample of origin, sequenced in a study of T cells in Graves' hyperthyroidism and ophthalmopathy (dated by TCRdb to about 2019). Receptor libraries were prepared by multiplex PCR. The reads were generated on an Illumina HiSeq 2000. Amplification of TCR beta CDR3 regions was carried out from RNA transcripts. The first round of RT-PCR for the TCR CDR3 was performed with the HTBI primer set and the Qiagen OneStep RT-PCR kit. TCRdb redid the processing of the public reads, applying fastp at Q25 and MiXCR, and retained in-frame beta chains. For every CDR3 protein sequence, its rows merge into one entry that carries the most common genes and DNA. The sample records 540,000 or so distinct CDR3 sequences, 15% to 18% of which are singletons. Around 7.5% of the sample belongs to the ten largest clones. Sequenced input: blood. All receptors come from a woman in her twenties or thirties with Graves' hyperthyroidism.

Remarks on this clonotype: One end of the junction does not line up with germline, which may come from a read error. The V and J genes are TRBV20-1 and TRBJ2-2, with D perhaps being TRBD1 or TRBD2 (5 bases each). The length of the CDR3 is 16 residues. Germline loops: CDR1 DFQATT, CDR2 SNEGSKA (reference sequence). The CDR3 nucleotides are TGCAGTGATAGACGTCTGGGACCGATGAACACCGGGGAGCTGTTTTTT. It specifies CSDRRLGPMNTGELFF.

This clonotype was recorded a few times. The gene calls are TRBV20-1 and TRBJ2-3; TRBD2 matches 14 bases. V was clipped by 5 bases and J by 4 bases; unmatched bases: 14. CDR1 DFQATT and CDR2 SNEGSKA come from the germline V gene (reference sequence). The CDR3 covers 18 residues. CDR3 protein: CSAPGWGLAGEAPDTQYF. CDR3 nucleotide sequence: TGCAGTGCTCCAGGATGGGGACTAGCGGGAGAGGCCCCAGATACGCAGTATTTT.

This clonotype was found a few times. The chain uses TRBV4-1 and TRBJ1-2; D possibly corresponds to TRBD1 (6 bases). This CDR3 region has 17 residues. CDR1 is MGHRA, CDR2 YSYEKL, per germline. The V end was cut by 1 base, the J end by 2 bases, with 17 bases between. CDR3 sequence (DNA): TGCGCCAGCAGCCAAGGTGCAGGGGCCCAGAGGAACTATGGCTACACCTTC. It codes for CASSQGAGAQRNYGYTF.

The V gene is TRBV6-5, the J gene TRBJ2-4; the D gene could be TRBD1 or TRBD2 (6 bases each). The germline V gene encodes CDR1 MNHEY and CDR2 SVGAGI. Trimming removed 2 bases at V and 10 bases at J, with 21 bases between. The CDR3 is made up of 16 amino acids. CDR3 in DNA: TGTGCCAGCAGTTACCTGTCGGGGGCAGGGAACTCGATTCAGTACTTC. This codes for CASSYLSGAGNSIQYF.

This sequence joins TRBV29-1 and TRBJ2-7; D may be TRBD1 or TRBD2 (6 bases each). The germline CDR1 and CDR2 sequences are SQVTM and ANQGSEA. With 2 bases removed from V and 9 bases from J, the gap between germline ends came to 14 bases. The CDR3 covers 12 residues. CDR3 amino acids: CSVENGGSAQYF. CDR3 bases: TGCAGCGTTGAAAACGGGGGCTCCGCGCAGTACTTC.

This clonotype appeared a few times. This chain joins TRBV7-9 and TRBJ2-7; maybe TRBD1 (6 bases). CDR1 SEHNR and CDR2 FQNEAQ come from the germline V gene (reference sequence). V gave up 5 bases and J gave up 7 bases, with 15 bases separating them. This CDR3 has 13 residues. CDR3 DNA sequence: TGTGCCAGCAGCCAGAGGGGGAGAGAGGAGCAGTACTTC. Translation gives CASSQRGREEQYF.

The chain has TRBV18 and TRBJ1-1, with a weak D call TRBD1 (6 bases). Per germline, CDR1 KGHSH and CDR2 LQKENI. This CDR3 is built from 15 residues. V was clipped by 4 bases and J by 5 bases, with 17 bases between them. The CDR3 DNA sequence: TGTGCCAGCTCACGAACAGGGACCCCGGGGACTGAAGCTTTCTTT. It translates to CASSRTGTPGTEAFF.

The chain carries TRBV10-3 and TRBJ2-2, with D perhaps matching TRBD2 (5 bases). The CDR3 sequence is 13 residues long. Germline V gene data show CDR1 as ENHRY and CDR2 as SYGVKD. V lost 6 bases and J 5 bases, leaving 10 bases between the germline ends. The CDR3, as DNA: TGTGCCATCAGCTTCCTAGCAACCGGGGAGCTGTTTTTT. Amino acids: CAISFLATGELFF.

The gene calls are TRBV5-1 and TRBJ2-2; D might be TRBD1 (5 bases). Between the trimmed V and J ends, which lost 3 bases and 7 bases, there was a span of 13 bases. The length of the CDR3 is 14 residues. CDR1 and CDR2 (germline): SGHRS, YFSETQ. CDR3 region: CASSWIPRGGELFF. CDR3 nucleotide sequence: TGCGCCAGCAGCTGGATCCCTAGGGGCGGGGAGCTGTTTTTT.

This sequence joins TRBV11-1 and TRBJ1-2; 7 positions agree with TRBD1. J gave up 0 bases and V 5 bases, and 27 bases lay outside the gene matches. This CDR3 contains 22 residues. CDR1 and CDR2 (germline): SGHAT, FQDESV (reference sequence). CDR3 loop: CASSPRPPGTASNRNTNYGYTF. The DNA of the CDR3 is TGTGCCAGCAGCCCCCGGCCCCCCGGGACAGCATCAAACCGCAACACTAACTATGGCTACACCTTC.

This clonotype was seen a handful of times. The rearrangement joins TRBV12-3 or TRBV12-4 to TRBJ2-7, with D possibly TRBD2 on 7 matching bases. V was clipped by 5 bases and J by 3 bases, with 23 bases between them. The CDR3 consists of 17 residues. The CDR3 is CASSGAEGGLAVYEQYF. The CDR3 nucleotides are TGTGCCAGCAGTGGAGCGGAGGGGGGGTTAGCTGTCTACGAGCAGTACTTC.

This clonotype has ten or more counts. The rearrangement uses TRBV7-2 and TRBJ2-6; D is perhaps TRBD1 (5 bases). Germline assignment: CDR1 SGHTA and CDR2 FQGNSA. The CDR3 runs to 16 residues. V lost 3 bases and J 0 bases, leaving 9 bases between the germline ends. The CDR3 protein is CASSLGPGSGANVLTF. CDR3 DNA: TGTGCCAGCAGCTTGGGGCCGGGCTCTGGGGCCAACGTCCTGACTTTC.

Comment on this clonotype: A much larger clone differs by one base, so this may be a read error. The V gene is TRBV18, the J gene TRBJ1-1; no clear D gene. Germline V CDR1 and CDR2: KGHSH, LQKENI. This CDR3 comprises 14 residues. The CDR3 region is CASSPNNQNTGAFF. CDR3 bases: TGTGCCAGCTCACCAAACAACCAGAACACTGGAGCTTTCTTT.

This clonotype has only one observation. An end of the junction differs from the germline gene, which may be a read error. The CDR3 bases are TGTGCCAGCAGTTTTCGGACTAGCGGGAGCACCTATAATGAGCAGTTCTTC. Translated, it gives CASSFRTSGSTYNEQFF. The V gene is TRBV12-3 or TRBV12-4, the J gene TRBJ2-1; 13 nucleotides line up with TRBD2. The CDR3 contains 17 residues.

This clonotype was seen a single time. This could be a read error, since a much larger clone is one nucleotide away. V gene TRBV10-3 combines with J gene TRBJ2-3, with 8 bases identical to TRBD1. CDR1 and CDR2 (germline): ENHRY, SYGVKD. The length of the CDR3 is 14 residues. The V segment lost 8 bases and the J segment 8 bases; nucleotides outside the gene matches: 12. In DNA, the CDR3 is TGTGCCATCGCGCCCGGGACAGGAGTCGGTACGCAGTATTTT. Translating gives CAIAPGTGVGTQYF.

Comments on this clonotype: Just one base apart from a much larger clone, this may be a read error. CDR3 protein: CASSSGTSGRGETQCF. Here the CDR3 DNA reads TGTGCCAGCAGTTCTGGGACTAGCGGGAGGGGAGAGACCCAGTGCTTC. The V call is TRBV27, the J call TRBJ2-5, with 16 positions matching TRBD2. The germline V gene has CDR1 MNHEY and CDR2 SMNVEV (reference sequence). The CDR3 consists of 16 residues.

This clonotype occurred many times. CDR3 protein: CASKAGVGYQETQYF. In nucleotides, the CDR3 is TGTGCCAGCAAGGCCGGCGTGGGGTACCAAGAGACCCAGTACTTC. The chain links TRBV27 to TRBJ2-5; D is uncertain. CDR3 length: 15 amino acids. Trimming removed 7 bases at V and 0 bases at J, with 15 bases between. Germline V gene sequence: CDR1 MNHEY, CDR2 SMNVEV (reference sequence).

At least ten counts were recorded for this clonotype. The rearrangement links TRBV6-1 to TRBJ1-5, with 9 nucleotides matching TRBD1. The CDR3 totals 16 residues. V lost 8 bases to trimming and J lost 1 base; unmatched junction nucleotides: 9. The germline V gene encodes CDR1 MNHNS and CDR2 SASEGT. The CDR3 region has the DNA TGTGCCAGCTCCGGGACAGGGAGTGTCAGCAATCAGCCCCAGCATTTT. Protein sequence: CASSGTGSVSNQPQHF.